The sequence of this TCR beta chain was determined in a study of PD-1 blockade in classical Hodgkin lymphoma. Assay used: immunoSEQ multiplex PCR; TCRdb lists only in-frame clones, some missing. The repertoire has 20,000 to 25,000 clones, 75% to 85% of them found once; the top ten carry roughly 40%. Every patient was affected by relapse after autologous stem cell transplantation, while exposure to brentuximab vedotin was not uniform. The sample here was peripheral blood mononuclear cells (PBMCs), taken before the second cycle of nivolumab. The receptor comes from a human donor with classical Hodgkin lymphoma.

CDR3 protein: CASTWTGDEKLFF. For the CDR3, the DNA is TGTGCCAGCACCTGGACAGGGGATGAAAAACTGTTTTTT. The chain couples TRBV25-1 to TRBJ1-4, with 9 nucleotides matching TRBD1. The CDR3 is made up of 13 amino acids. Unmatched junction bases numbered 3, after V lost 7 bases and J lost 6 bases. CDR1 and CDR2 (germline): MGHDK, SYGVNS.